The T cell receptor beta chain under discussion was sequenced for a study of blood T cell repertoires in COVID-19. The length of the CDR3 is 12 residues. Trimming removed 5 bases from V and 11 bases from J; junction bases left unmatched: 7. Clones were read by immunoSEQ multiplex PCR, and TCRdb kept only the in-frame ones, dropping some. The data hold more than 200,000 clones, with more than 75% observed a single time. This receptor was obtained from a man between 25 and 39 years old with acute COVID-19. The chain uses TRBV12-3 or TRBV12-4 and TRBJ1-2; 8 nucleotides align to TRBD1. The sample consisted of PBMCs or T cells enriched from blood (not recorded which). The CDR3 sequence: CASSLQGARYTF. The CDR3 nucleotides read TGTGCCAGCAGTCTCCAGGGGGCAAGATACACCTTC.